This T cell receptor (beta chain) was profiled in a study of tumor-infiltrating lymphocytes in primary liver carcinoma. Reverse transcription of roughly 480 ng total RNA with a constant-region primer produced TCR beta cDNA. Slightly modified ARM-PCR, run as three nested multiplex PCR rounds, produced the TCR beta libraries. PCR rounds one and two used TRBV1-TRBV30 forward primers with a C-beta reverse primer for approximately 11 cycles each. Each CDR3 protein is one row after TCRdb ran MiXCR on the multiplex PCR reads. Here the sample spans 95,000 to 150,000 distinct CDR3 sequences, 60% to 70% being singletons. V lost 5 bases, J lost 1 base, and 14 bases lay in between. The CDR3 contains 15 residues. Germline CDR1 is SNHLY and CDR2 is FYNNEI. The source material, 20-30 mg of unsorted bulk tissue, was used to co-extract RNA and DNA.

Sequencing used liver tumor tissue from sampling region 1. Subset described: tumor region T1, superior pole. J is TRBJ1-1 and V is TRBV2, with D tentatively TRBD1 (6 bases). The clonotype was recovered from a woman aged 60-75 years with primary liver carcinoma and hepatitis B virus infection. The CDR3 coding sequence is TGTGCCAGCAGTTCACAGGGAAGCGGGAACACTGAAGCTTTCTTT. Translation gives CASSSQGSGNTEAFF.